This entry lists 8 T cell receptor beta chains sequenced from one sample in a study of CD8 T cells in Susac syndrome. RNA totalling roughly 0.45 to 1 ug underwent reverse transcription with random hexamers. TCRdb analysed the immunoSEQ multiplex PCR reads with MiXCR anew, one entry per CDR3 protein. The sample lists 140,000 to 150,000 distinct CDR3 sequences, 95% seen once, with 0.11% in the top ten. Sequenced sample: CD4+ T cells from PBMCs. All receptors derive from a human donor with multiple sclerosis.

The chain joins TRBV6-6 to TRBJ2-1, with D maybe TRBD2 (5 bases). Germline CDR1 MNHNY, CDR2 SVGAGI (reference sequence). With 0 bases removed from V and 5 bases from J, the gap between germline ends came to 8 bases. The CDR3 sequence is 14 residues long. CDR3 in amino acids: CASSYSGLNNEQFF. The CDR3 DNA is TGTGCCAGCAGTTACTCCGGACTTAACAATGAGCAGTTCTTC.

V usage is TRBV7-9 and J usage is TRBJ2-1, with a weak D call TRBD2 (5 bases). CDR3 length: 13 amino acids. V lost 6 bases and J 7 bases, leaving 13 bases between the germline ends. CDR1 is SEHNR and CDR2 is FQNEAQ in the germline V gene (reference sequence). CDR3 sequence: CASRSDGKNEQFF. Written as DNA, the CDR3 is TGTGCCAGCAGATCCGACGGGAAAAATGAGCAGTTCTTC.

The chain couples TRBV12-3 or TRBV12-4 to TRBJ2-4, with D possibly being TRBD1 (7 bases). Trimming removed 7 bases from V and 0 bases from J, with 19 bases in between. The CDR3 runs 17 residues. The CDR3 nucleotides are TGTGCCAGCACCCCTGGAGGGGGCCTTATAGCCAAAAACATTCAGTACTTC. It codes for CASTPGGGLIAKNIQYF.

The chain has TRBV12-3 or TRBV12-4 and TRBJ2-5; D is uncertain. The V end was cut by 3 bases, the J end by 5 bases, with 22 bases between. The CDR3 has 17 residues. The CDR3 DNA sequence: TGTGCCAGCAGTTTTCAAGGGCCTCGGATGAGGTCGGAGACCCAGTACTTC. Amino acid sequence: CASSFQGPRMRSETQYF.

The chain is built from TRBV5-4 and TRBJ2-3; 10 bases agree with TRBD2. J was trimmed by 3 bases and V by 0 bases; bases with no gene match: 4. Germline CDR1 and CDR2: SGHNT and YYREEE (reference sequence). The CDR3 runs 16 residues. CDR3 coding DNA: TGTGCCAGCAGCTTGGCCATAGCGGGGGGTACAGATACGCAGTATTTT. This sequence encodes CASSLAIAGGTDTQYF.

V usage is TRBV11-2 and J usage is TRBJ1-2; maybe TRBD1 (6 bases). Trimming removed 3 bases from V and 9 bases from J, with 20 bases in between. Looked up from germline, CDR1 is SGHAT and CDR2 is FQNNGV. The length of the CDR3 is 15 residues. The CDR3 here is CASSLTGTREWSYTF. The CDR3 DNA reads as TGTGCCAGCAGCTTGACCGGGACAAGGGAGTGGAGCTACACCTTC.

The sample holds a few counts of this clonotype. V and J are TRBV6-6 and TRBJ1-2; the match to TRBD1 covers 8 bases. Germline trimming cut 3 bases from V and 7 bases from J; bases unmatched to any gene: 4. The germline gives CDR1 MNHNY, CDR2 SVGAGI (reference sequence). CDR3 size: 13 residues. CDR3 protein: CASSYQGAVGYTF. As DNA, the CDR3 is TGTGCCAGCAGTTATCAGGGGGCGGTTGGCTACACCTTC.

The CDR3 DNA reads TGTGCCAGCAGCGTCGAGGGAGGGACCCAGTACTTC. Amino acids: CASSVEGGTQYF. The chain carries TRBV9 and TRBJ2-5; possibly TRBD2 for D (6 bases). There are 12 residues in the CDR3. V dropped 2 bases and J dropped 7 bases, with 9 bases sitting between them. Germline lookup yields CDR1 SGDLS and CDR2 YYNGEE.